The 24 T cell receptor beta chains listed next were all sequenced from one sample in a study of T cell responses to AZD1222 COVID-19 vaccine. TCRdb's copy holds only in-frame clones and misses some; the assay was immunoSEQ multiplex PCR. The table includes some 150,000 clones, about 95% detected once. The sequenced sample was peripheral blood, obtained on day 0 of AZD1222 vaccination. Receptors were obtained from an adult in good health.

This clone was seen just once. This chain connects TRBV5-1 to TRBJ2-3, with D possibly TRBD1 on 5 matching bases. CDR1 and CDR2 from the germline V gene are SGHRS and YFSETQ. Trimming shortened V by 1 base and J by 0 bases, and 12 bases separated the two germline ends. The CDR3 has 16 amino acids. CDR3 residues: CASSLILWGSTDTQYF. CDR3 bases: TGCGCCAGCAGCTTGATTTTGTGGGGCAGCACAGATACGCAGTATTTT.

The CDR3 DNA sequence: TGTGCCTGGGTTAGGGGCCTGGGGGGTAACACTGAAGCTTTCTTT. Translation: CAWVRGLGGNTEAFF. The chain is built from TRBV30 and TRBJ1-1; D may be TRBD1 (5 bases). Germline assignment: CDR1 GTSNPN and CDR2 SVGIG (reference sequence). Between the trimmed V and J ends, which lost 5 bases and 2 bases, there was a span of 18 bases. The CDR3 covers 15 residues.

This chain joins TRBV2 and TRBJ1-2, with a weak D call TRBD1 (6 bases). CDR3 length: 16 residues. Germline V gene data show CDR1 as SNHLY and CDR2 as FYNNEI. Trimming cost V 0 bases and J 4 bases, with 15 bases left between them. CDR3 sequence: CASSEALGGRPYGYTF. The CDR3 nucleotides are TGTGCCAGCAGTGAAGCGCTTGGGGGCAGACCCTATGGCTACACCTTC.

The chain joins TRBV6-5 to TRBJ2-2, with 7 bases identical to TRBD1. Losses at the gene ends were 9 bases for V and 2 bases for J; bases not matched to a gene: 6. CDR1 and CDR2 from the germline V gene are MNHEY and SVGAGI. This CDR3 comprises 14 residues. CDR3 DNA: TGTGCCAGGCCGGGGACAGCCAACACCGGGGAGCTGTTTTTT. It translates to CARPGTANTGELFF.

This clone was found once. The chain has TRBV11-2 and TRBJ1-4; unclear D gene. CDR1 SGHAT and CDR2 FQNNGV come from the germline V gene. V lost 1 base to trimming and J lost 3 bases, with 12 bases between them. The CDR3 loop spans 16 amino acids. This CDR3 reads CASSLGPGGANEKLFF. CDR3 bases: TGTGCCAGCAGCTTAGGCCCGGGTGGGGCTAATGAAAAACTGTTTTTT.

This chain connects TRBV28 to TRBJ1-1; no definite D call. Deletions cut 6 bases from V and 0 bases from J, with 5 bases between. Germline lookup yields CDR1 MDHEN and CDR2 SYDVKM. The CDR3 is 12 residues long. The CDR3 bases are TGTGCCAGCAGGCCGATGAACACTGAAGCTTTCTTT. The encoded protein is CASRPMNTEAFF.

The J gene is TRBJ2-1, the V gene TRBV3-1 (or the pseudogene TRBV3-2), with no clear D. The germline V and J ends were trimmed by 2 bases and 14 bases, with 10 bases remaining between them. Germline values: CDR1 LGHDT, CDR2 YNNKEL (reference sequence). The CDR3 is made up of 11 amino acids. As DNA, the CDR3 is TGTGCCAGCAGCCAATCTACAGTTAAGTTCTTC. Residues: CASSQSTVKFF.

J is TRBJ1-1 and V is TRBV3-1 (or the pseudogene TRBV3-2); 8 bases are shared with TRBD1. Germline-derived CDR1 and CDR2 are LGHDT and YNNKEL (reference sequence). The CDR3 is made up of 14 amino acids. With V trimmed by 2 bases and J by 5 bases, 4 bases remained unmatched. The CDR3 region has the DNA TGTGCCAGCAGCCAACAGGGGGCTGGGACTGAAGCTTTCTTT. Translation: CASSQQGAGTEAFF.

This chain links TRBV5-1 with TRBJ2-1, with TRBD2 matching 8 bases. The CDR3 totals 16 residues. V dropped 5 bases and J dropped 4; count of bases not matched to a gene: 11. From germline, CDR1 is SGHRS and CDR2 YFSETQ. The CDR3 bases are TGCGCCAGCAGTAGGACAGCTAGCGGGCAGTACAATGAGCAGTTCTTC. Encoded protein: CASSRTASGQYNEQFF.

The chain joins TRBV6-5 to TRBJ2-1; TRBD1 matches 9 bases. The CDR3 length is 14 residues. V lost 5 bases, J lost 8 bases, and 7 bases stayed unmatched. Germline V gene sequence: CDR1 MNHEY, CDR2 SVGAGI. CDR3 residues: CASSQGQGRDEQFF. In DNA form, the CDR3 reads TGTGCCAGCAGTCAGGGACAGGGAAGGGATGAGCAGTTCTTC.

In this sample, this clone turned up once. The DNA for the CDR3 is TGCAGTGCTAGTATCAGGACTAGCGGGAGAAAGACCCAGTACTTC. This sequence encodes CSASIRTSGRKTQYF. The chain joins TRBV20-1 to TRBJ2-5, with TRBD2 matching 13 bases. With V trimmed by 3 bases and J by 6 bases, 7 bases remained unmatched. The CDR3 totals 15 residues. The V gene's germline CDR1 is DFQATT and CDR2 SNEGSKA (reference sequence).

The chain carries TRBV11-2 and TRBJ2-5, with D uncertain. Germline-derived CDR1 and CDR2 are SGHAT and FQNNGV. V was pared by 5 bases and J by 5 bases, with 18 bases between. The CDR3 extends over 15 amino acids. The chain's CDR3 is CASSLRPIVSETQYF. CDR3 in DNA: TGTGCCAGCAGCCTACGCCCTATTGTTAGCGAGACCCAGTACTTC.

The CDR3 bases are TGTGCCAGTAGTACCATCGACCCGAACACTGAAGCTTTCTTT. Translation: CASSTIDPNTEAFF. The J gene is TRBJ1-1, the V gene TRBV19; D is unclear. From germline, CDR1 is LNHDA and CDR2 SQIVND (reference sequence). V shed 4 bases and J shed 1 base, with 10 bases lying between them. This CDR3 comprises 14 residues.

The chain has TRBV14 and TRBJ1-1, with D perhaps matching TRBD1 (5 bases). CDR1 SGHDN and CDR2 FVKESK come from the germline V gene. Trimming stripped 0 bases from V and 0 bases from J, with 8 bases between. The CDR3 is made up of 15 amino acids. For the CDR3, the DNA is TGTGCCAGCAGCCAAGACAGGGCGGTGAACACTGAAGCTTTCTTT. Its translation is CASSQDRAVNTEAFF.

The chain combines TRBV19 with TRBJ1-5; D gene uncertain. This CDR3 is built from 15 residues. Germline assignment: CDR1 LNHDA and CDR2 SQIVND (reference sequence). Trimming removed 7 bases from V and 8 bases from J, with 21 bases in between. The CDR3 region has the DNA TGTGCCAGTATCCTCCCGACGGGGAGAAGTGAGCCCCAGCATTTT. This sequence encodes CASILPTGRSEPQHF.

CDR3 DNA: TGTGCCAGCAGTTTCTCTTTCCGATCCGAACCACACACTGAAGCTTTCTTT. Protein: CASSFSFRSEPHTEAFF. J is TRBJ1-1 and V is TRBV27; D is uncertain. The CDR3 loop spans 17 amino acids. V was clipped by 3 bases and J by 3 bases, with 20 bases between them. Germline CDR1 reads MNHEY; CDR2 reads SMNVEV (reference sequence).

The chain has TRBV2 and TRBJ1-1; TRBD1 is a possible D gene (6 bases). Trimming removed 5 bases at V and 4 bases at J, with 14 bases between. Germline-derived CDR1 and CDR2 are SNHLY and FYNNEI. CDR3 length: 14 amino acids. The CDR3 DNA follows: TGTGCCAGCAGTTTACAGGGAAGGGTCACTGAAGCTTTCTTT. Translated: CASSLQGRVTEAFF.

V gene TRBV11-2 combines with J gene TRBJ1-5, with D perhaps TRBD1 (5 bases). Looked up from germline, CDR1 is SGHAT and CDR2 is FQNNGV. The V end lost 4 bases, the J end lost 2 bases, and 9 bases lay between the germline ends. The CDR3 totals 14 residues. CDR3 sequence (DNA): TGTGCCAGCAGCTCTACAGGACGCAATCAGCCCCAGCATTTT. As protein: CASSSTGRNQPQHF.

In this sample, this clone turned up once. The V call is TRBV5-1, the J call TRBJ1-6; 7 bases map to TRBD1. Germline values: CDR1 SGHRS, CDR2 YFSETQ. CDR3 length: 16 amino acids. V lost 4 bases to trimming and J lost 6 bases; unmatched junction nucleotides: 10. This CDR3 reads CASSLVPGQTNSPLHF. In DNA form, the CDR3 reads TGCGCCAGCAGCCTCGTCCCGGGACAGACTAATTCACCCCTCCACTTT.

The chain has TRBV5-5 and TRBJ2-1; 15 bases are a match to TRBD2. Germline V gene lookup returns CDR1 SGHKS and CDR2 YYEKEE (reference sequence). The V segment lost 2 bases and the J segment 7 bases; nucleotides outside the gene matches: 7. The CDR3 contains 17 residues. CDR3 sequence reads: CASSFWAGTSGRNEQFF. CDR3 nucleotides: TGTGCCAGCAGCTTTTGGGCCGGGACTAGCGGGAGGAATGAGCAGTTCTTC.

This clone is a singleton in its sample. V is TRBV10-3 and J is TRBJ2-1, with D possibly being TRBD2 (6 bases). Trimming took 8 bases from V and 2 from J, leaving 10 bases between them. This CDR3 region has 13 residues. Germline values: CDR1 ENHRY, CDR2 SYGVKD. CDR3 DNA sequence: TGTGCCATCGGCGGGGTGGCCTACAATGAGCAGTTCTTC. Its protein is CAIGGVAYNEQFF.

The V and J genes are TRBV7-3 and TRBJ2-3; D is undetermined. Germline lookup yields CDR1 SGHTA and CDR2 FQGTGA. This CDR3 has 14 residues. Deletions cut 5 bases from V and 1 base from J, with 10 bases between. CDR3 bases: TGTGCCAGCAGCAACCCCGCCGGCACAGATACGCAGTATTTT. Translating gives CASSNPAGTDTQYF. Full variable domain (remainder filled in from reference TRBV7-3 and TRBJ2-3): GAGVSQTPSNKVTEKGKYVELRCDPISGHTALYWYRQSLGQGPEFLIYFQGTGAADDSGLPNDRFFAVRPEGSVSTLKIQRTERGDSAVYLCASSNPAGTDTQYFGPGTRLTVL.

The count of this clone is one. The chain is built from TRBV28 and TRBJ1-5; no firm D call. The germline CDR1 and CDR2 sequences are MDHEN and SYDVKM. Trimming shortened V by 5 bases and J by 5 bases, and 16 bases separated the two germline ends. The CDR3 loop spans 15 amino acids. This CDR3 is CASSRDPPGHQPQHF. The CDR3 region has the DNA TGTGCCAGCAGTCGGGATCCGCCGGGCCATCAGCCCCAGCATTTT.

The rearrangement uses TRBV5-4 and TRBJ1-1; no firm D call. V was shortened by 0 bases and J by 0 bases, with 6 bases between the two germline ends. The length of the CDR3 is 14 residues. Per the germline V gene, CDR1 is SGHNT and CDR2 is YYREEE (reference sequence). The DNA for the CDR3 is TGTGCCAGCAGCTTGGGACATATGAACACTGAAGCTTTCTTT. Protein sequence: CASSLGHMNTEAFF.